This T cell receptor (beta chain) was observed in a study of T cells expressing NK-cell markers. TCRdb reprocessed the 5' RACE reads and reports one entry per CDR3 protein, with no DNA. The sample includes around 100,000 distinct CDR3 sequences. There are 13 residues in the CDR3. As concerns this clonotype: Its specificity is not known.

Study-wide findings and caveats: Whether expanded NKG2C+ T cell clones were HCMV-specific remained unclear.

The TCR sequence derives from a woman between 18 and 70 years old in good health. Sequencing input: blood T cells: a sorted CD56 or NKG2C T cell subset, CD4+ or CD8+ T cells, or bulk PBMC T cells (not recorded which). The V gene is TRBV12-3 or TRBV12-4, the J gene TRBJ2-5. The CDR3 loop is CASSLLGQETQYF.